This T cell receptor beta chain is drawn from a study of cytomegalovirus exposure and HLA in healthy donors. To note about this clone: Its specificity is unknown.

13 Jbeta primers and 60 Vbeta primers were used for the PCR. The repertoire was sequenced with immunoSEQ multiplex PCR; TCRdb's copy has only in-frame clones and lacks some. Of roughly 120,000 clones in the sample, about three quarters were seen once. Notes on the study in general: Follow-up analysis seemed to connect common viral pathogens with several of the most significant clusters identified.

Each donor's status was that of a healthy bone marrow donor. There are 17 residues in the CDR3. V was pared by 4 bases and J by 0 bases, with 18 bases between. Germline CDR1 is SNHLY and CDR2 is FYNNEI. The chain uses TRBV2 and TRBJ2-5, with D perhaps TRBD1 (6 bases). This clonotype was sampled from a man aged 45-60 years in good health and CMV-seronegative. Material: PBMCs. CDR3 nucleotides: TGTGCCAGCAGTGGGGGGCATGGCCAAGGTTACCAAGAGACCCAGTACTTC. Its protein product is CASSGGHGQGYQETQYF.